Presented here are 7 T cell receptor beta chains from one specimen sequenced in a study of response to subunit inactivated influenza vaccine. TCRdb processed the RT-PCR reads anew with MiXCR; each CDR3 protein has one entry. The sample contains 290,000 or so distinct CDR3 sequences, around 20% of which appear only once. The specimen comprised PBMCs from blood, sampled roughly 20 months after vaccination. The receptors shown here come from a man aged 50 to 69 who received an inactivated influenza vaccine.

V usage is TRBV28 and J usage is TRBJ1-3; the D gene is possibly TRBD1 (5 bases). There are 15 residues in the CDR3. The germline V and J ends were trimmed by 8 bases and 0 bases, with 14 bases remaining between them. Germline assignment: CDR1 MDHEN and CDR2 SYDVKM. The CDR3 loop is CASALGLNSGNTIYF. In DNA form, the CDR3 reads TGTGCCAGCGCTCTGGGACTGAACTCTGGAAACACCATATATTTT.

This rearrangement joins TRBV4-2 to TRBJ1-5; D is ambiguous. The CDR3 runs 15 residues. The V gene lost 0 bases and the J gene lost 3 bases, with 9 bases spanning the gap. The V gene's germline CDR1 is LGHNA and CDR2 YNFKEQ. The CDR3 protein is CASSQDMAVNQPQHF. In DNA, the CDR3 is TGTGCCAGCAGCCAAGATATGGCAGTCAATCAGCCCCAGCATTTT.

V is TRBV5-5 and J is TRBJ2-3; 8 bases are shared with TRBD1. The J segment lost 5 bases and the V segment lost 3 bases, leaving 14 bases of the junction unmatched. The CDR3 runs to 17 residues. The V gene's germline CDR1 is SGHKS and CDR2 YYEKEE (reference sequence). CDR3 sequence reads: CASSWRAGQGGGDTQYF. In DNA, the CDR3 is TGTGCCAGCAGCTGGAGGGCAGGACAGGGTGGCGGAGATACGCAGTATTTT.

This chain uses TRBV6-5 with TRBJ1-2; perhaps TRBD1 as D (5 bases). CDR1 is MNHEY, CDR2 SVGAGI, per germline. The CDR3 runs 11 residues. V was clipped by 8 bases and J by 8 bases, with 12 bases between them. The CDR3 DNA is TGTGCCAGCGCGGGGACCTTAGGCTACACCTTC. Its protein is CASAGTLGYTF.

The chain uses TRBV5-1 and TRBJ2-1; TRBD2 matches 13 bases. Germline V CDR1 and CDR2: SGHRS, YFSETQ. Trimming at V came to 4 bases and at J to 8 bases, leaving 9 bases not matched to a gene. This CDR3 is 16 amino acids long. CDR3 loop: CASSGWTSGSMDEQFF. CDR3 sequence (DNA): TGCGCCAGCAGCGGGTGGACTAGCGGGAGTATGGATGAGCAGTTCTTC.

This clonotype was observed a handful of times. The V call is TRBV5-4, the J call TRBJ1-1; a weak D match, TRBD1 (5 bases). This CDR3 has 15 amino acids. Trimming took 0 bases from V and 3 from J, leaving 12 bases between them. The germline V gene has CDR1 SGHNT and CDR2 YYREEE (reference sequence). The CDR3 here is CASSLDPGPDTEAFF. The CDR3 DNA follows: TGTGCCAGCAGCTTGGATCCAGGGCCGGACACTGAAGCTTTCTTT.

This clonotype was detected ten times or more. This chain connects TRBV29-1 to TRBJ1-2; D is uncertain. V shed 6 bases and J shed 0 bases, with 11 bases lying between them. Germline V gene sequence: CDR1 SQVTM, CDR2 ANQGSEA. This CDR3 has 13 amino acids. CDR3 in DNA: TGCAGCGTCGTTTTACGGACTAACTATGGCTACACCTTC. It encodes CSVVLRTNYGYTF.